The 9 T cell receptor beta chains below all came from one sample that was sequenced in a study of blood T cell repertoires in COVID-19. Sequenced by immunoSEQ multiplex PCR; TCRdb stores in-frame clones only, minus some. The sample has 250,000 to 300,000 clones, approximately 86% seen once. Source material: peripheral blood. Every receptor here comes from a woman aged 45-65 years who had recovered from COVID-19.

The chain combines TRBV28 with TRBJ1-1; 7 bases line up with TRBD1. The germline V gene encodes CDR1 MDHEN and CDR2 SYDVKM. The length of the CDR3 is 14 residues. Trimming took 3 bases from V and 0 from J; bases not matched to a gene: 1. CDR3 nucleotides: TGTGCCAGCAGTTTGGGACAGATGAACACTGAAGCTTTCTTT. It codes for CASSLGQMNTEAFF.

The chain is built from TRBV6-5 and TRBJ1-5, with TRBD1 as a possible D gene (6 bases). The CDR3 spans 15 residues. The V and J ends lost 2 bases and 7 bases respectively, with 15 bases between them. Germline assignment: CDR1 MNHEY and CDR2 SVGAGI. Written as DNA, the CDR3 is TGTGCCAGCAGTTACACCAGGGGAGTTGGGCAGCCCCAGCATTTT. This codes for CASSYTRGVGQPQHF.

The V call is TRBV18, the J call TRBJ1-5; 7 nucleotides match TRBD1. This CDR3 region has 14 residues. CDR1 is KGHSH and CDR2 is LQKENI in the germline V gene. Unmatched junction bases numbered 2, after V lost 4 bases and J lost 2 bases. The CDR3 sequence: CASSLGGGNQPQHF. The DNA for the CDR3 is TGTGCCAGCTCACTAGGGGGCGGCAATCAGCCCCAGCATTTT. The whole variable domain, filled in from reference TRBV18 and TRBJ1-5, reads NAGVMQNPRHLVRRRGQEARLRCSPMKGHSHVYWYRQLPEEGLKFMVYLQKENIIDESGMPKERFSAEFPKEGPSILRIQQVVRGDSAAYFCASSLGGGNQPQHFGDGTRLSIL.

The chain links TRBV14 to TRBJ1-3, with D unresolved. Trimming pared 0 bases from V and 2 bases from J, leaving 2 bases between. The length of the CDR3 is 13 residues. Looked up from germline, CDR1 is SGHDN and CDR2 is FVKESK. CDR3 protein: CASSQDTGNTIYF. The CDR3 DNA reads TGTGCCAGCAGCCAAGACACTGGAAACACCATATATTTT.

The rearrangement links TRBV3-1 (or the pseudogene TRBV3-2) to TRBJ2-1; D perhaps matches TRBD2 (7 bases). The CDR3 has 16 amino acids. Looked up from germline, CDR1 is LGHDT and CDR2 is YNNKEL (reference sequence). Trimming cost V 4 bases and J 6 bases, with 19 bases left between them. CDR3 DNA: TGTGCCAGCAGCCCAGGGACGGGGGGCGGGTCCAATGAGCAGTTCTTC. Translation: CASSPGTGGGSNEQFF.

The J gene is TRBJ1-2, the V gene TRBV18; D may be TRBD1 (5 bases). CDR3 length: 12 residues. Between the trimmed V and J ends, which lost 3 bases and 7 bases, there was a span of 9 bases. The germline V gene encodes CDR1 KGHSH and CDR2 LQKENI. CDR3 protein: CASSPGQAGYTF. The CDR3 DNA is TGTGCCAGCTCACCGGGGCAGGCTGGCTACACCTTC.

V is TRBV19 and J is TRBJ1-1, with TRBD1 matching 9 bases. This CDR3 has 13 residues. Per the germline V gene, CDR1 is LNHDA and CDR2 is SQIVND (reference sequence). Germline trimming cut 7 bases from V and 8 bases from J; bases unmatched to any gene: 8. This chain's CDR3 is CASTRTGAREAFF. The CDR3 DNA reads TGTGCCAGTACCAGGACAGGGGCCCGCGAAGCTTTCTTT.

The chain employs TRBV27 and TRBJ2-7; 9 positions agree with TRBD2. Germline values: CDR1 MNHEY, CDR2 SMNVEV (reference sequence). Unmatched junction bases numbered 7, after V lost 5 bases and J lost 2 bases. The CDR3 length is 15 residues. CDR3 sequence: CASSVNAGGTYEQYF. CDR3 coding DNA: TGTGCCAGCAGTGTAAATGCGGGAGGGACCTACGAGCAGTACTTC.

The rearrangement uses TRBV7-2 and TRBJ1-2, with 7 bases lining up with TRBD1. This CDR3 is built from 14 residues. Germline-derived CDR1 and CDR2 are SGHTA and FQGNSA. Trimming removed 4 bases from V and 8 bases from J; junction bases left unmatched: 10. For the CDR3, the DNA is TGTGCCAGCAGCTCCCAACGACAGGGTGGCGGCTACACCTTC. It is translated as CASSSQRQGGGYTF.